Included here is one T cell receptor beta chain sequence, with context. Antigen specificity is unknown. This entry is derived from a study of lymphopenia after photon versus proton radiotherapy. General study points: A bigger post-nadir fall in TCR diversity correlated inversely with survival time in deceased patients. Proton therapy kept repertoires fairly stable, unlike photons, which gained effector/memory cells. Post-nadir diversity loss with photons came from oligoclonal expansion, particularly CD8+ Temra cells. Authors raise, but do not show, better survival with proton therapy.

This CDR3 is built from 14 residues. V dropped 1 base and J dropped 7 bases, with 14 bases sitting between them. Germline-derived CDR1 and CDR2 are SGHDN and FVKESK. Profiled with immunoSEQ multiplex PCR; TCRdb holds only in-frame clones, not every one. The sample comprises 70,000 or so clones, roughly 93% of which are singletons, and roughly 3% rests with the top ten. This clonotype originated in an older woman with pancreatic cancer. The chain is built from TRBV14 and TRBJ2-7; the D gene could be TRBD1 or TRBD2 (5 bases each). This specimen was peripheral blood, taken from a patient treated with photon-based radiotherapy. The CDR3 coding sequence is TGTGCCAGCAGCCAAGTTCCAGGGACGGGGGAGCAGTACTTC. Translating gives CASSQVPGTGEQYF.